A selection of T cell receptor beta chains follows, all from one sample in a study of shared clonotypes between healthy human individuals. Sequenced by immunoSEQ multiplex PCR; TCRdb stores in-frame clones only, minus some. The data contain hundreds of thousands of clones, 98% of them singletons. Input material: naive CD8+ T cells sorted from blood. The receptors shown here come from a man under 40 in good health. The CDR3 runs from the conserved cysteine through the conserved F or W. A D gene is named only where the DNA matches it firmly. The listing skips clone size in some rows; elsewhere it reads once, few, many or a size class.

cdr3_nt cdr3_aa v_call clone_size j_call d_call
TGTGCCAGCAGCCCCACCGGGACAGACATATACAATGAGCAGTTCTTC CASSPTGTDIYNEQFF TRBV5-6 once TRBJ2-1 TRBD1
TGTGCCAGCAGTCCCGGGACTATGACTGAGCAGTACTTC CASSPGTMTEQYF TRBV7-8 . TRBJ2-7 TRBD2
TGTGCCAGCTCTCGGGACAAGAACAGAGTGAACACTGAAGCTTTCTTT CASSRDKNRVNTEAFF TRBV18 . TRBJ1-1 .
TGCGCCAGCAGCTTGGCCCCGGTGGATGAGCAGTTCTTC CASSLAPVDEQFF TRBV5-1 . TRBJ2-1 .
TGTGCCAGCAGTGCACCTAGGACAGGGGCCTACGAGCAGTACTTC CASSAPRTGAYEQYF TRBV2 . TRBJ2-7 TRBD1
TGCGCCAGCAGAGGTGGGTCACAGGGCCTCTCCTACGAGCAGTACTTC CASRGGSQGLSYEQYF TRBV5-1 . TRBJ2-7 .
TGTGCCAGCAGCTTGGTCACGGACAGGGAGGAAAAACTGTTTTTT CASSLVTDREEKLFF TRBV5-6 . TRBJ1-4 TRBD1
TGTGCCAGCAGCTTAGTGGCTATGAGGGACAATGAGCAGTTCTTC CASSLVAMRDNEQFF TRBV13 . TRBJ2-1 .
TGCGCCAGCAGCTCTCAACAACCCATCGGGGGGGAAAAACTGTTTTTT CASSSQQPIGGEKLFF TRBV4-1 . TRBJ1-4 .
TGTGCCAGCAGCTCCGACCGGTCCTCCTACAATGAGCAGTTCTTC CASSSDRSSYNEQFF TRBV7-2 . TRBJ2-1 .
TGTGCCAGCGTCACAGGGGCAACCTACTCTGGAAACACCATATATTTT CASVTGATYSGNTIYF TRBV28 once TRBJ1-3 TRBD1
TGTGCCAGCAGTGACATCGGACAGGGAAGCTACGAGCAGTACTTC CASSDIGQGSYEQYF TRBV2 once TRBJ2-7 TRBD1
TGCGCCAGCAGCTGGGGACTCGGAACGAGCTCCTACGAGCAGTACTTC CASSWGLGTSSYEQYF TRBV5-1 . TRBJ2-7 .
TGTGCCAGCACGTCCGGAGATACGCAGTATTTT CASTSGDTQYF TRBV27 . TRBJ2-3 .
TGTGCCAGCAGTGAACCAGGGGGCGGGGAGCTGTTTTTT CASSEPGGGELFF TRBV2 . TRBJ2-2 TRBD1
TGTGCCAGCAGCCGAAGCTATGGGGACACTGAAGCTTTCTTT CASSRSYGDTEAFF TRBV7-9 . TRBJ1-1 .
TGTGCCAGCAGCTCAAAAGGTGGGGGGCTCGGTGGCTACACCTTC CASSSKGGGLGGYTF TRBV11-2 few TRBJ1-2 .
TGTGCCAGCAGCGCAAGGGCGTTGGCTATGAACTACAATGAGCAGTTCTTC CASSARALAMNYNEQFF TRBV7-9 . TRBJ2-1 .
TGTGCCAGCAGCGTAGGAGGGAGTAGCTACGAGCAGTACTTC CASSVGGSSYEQYF TRBV9 . TRBJ2-7 .
TGTGCCTGGACTTGGGAGGGAGGGACAAGGTACAATGAGCAGTTCTTC CAWTWEGGTRYNEQFF TRBV30 . TRBJ2-1 .
TGTGCCAGCCTACCAACCGGGACTAGCGGGAGTTGGTACCAAGAGACCCAGTACTTC CASLPTGTSGSWYQETQYF TRBV7-2 . TRBJ2-5 TRBD2
TGTGCCAGCAGTCCCGGTTCAGCGGGCTACGAGCAGTACTTC CASSPGSAGYEQYF TRBV27 . TRBJ2-7 .
TGTGCCAGCTCCGAACCTAGGGTCACAGATACGCAGTATTTT CASSEPRVTDTQYF TRBV6-1 . TRBJ2-3 .
TGTGCCATCAGACCGATAAACACCGGGGAGCTGTTTTTT CAIRPINTGELFF TRBV10-3 . TRBJ2-2 .
TGTGCCAGCAGCGTAGGGACGGGGCGCACAGATACGCAGTATTTT CASSVGTGRTDTQYF TRBV9 . TRBJ2-3 .
TGTGCCAGCCGGGACACGAACACAGATACGCAGTATTTT CASRDTNTDTQYF TRBV11-2 . TRBJ2-3 .
TGCGCCAGCAGCCCCCGACAGGGTGGGGACTATGGCTACACCTTC CASSPRQGGDYGYTF TRBV5-1 . TRBJ1-2 TRBD1
TGTGCCAGCAGCTCCACCGGGACAGGGGGCACTGAAGCTTTCTTT CASSSTGTGGTEAFF TRBV9 . TRBJ1-1 TRBD1
TGTGCCAGCAGTTTGACTAGCCCACTGGAGCAGTACTTC CASSLTSPLEQYF TRBV27 . TRBJ2-7 TRBD2
TGTGCCAGCAGCTTAAAGCGGGAGGGAGCCTACAATGAGCAGTTCTTC CASSLKREGAYNEQFF TRBV5-5 . TRBJ2-1 TRBD2
TGCGCCAGCAGCCTTGGACAGGGCAATGAGCAGTTCTTC CASSLGQGNEQFF TRBV5-1 . TRBJ2-1 TRBD1
TGTGCCAGCAGCGAGGGGGTCCCTTCCTACGAGCAGTACTTC CASSEGVPSYEQYF TRBV9 . TRBJ2-7 .
TGTGCCAGCAGCCTAAAAGAGACCCAGTACTTC CASSLKETQYF TRBV7-9 . TRBJ2-5 .
TGTGCCACCAGCAGAGATCTCAGCTACGAGCAGTACTTC CATSRDLSYEQYF TRBV15 . TRBJ2-7 .
TGTGCCAGCGGTAGGACATACTCGACCTACGAGCAGTACTTC CASGRTYSTYEQYF TRBV27 . TRBJ2-7 .
TGTGCCAGCAGTCCCTTTCTCTATGGCTACACCTTC CASSPFLYGYTF TRBV28 . TRBJ1-2 .
TGTGCCAGCAGCAAATATGGGGGCGGGAGGGAGACCCAGTACTTC CASSKYGGGRETQYF TRBV6-1 . TRBJ2-5 TRBD2
TGCAGCGTTGTCACTGGCAGGTCGAACACCGGGGAGCTGTTTTTT CSVVTGRSNTGELFF TRBV29-1 . TRBJ2-2 .
TGTGCCAGCAGCCTGGGACTATCCCGCTCCTACGAGCAGTACTTC CASSLGLSRSYEQYF TRBV5-4 . TRBJ2-7 TRBD2
TGTGCCAGCAACTTTGCAGGGGGCAACTATGGCTACACCTTC CASNFAGGNYGYTF TRBV6-5 . TRBJ1-2 TRBD1
TGTGCCACCAGCAGAGATCGGGTGGGGGACGCGGCTAATGAAAAACTGTTTTTT CATSRDRVGDAANEKLFF TRBV15 once TRBJ1-4 .
TGCGCCAGCAGCCTGGGGGACGGGCCGGGGATGTGGAATCAGCCCCAGCATTTT CASSLGDGPGMWNQPQHF TRBV5-1 once TRBJ1-5 .
TGTGCCAGCAGCGTCGCGGACTTGGGGGCGACAGATACGCAGTATTTT CASSVADLGATDTQYF TRBV9 . TRBJ2-3 .
TGTGCCAGCAGTTTCGGGGACTACTACGAGCAGTACTTC CASSFGDYYEQYF TRBV27 . TRBJ2-7 TRBD2
TGTGCCAGCAGCCCCCTGGGCGGGACTGGATACGAGCAGTACTTC CASSPLGGTGYEQYF TRBV5-6 . TRBJ2-7 .
TGTGCCAGCAGTGATCTAGCGGGACTCCACAATGAGCAGTTCTTC CASSDLAGLHNEQFF TRBV25-1 once TRBJ2-1 TRBD2
TGTGCCAGCAGTCCCCACACCGGGGAGCTGTTTTTT CASSPHTGELFF TRBV6-5 . TRBJ2-2 .
TGTGCCAGCAGCCAGGAGACATTCAACCGCGGTGAAGCTTTCTTT CASSQETFNRGEAFF TRBV4-2 . TRBJ1-1 .
TGCGCCAGCTATGAGGGGCACCACGAGCAGTACTTC CASYEGHHEQYF TRBV5-1 once TRBJ2-7 .
TGTGCCAGCAGCCGAGCGGGATTAGGGTCCAATGAGCAGTTCTTC CASSRAGLGSNEQFF TRBV7-2 once TRBJ2-1 TRBD2
TGCAGCGTTGAAGGACTAGCCGACGCCTACAATGAGCAGTTCTTC CSVEGLADAYNEQFF TRBV29-1 . TRBJ2-1 TRBD2
TGTGCCAGCAGCGGGGGGGGACTAGCGGGCACAGATACGCAGTATTTT CASSGGGLAGTDTQYF TRBV11-2 . TRBJ2-3 TRBD2
TGTGCCAGCAGCGTAAGCAGTGCACGGGAGGGCGAGCAGTACTTC CASSVSSAREGEQYF TRBV9 . TRBJ2-7 TRBD2
TGTGCCAGCAGTTACACCGGGACAGTGAAGACAGATACGCAGTATTTT CASSYTGTVKTDTQYF TRBV27 . TRBJ2-3 TRBD1
TGTGCCAGCAGCGCGACAACAGGGGAGTCTGAAGCTTTCTTT CASSATTGESEAFF TRBV13 . TRBJ1-1 TRBD1
TGTGCCAGCAGCTCCACACTAGCGTTGGTTGGGGATGAGCAGTTCTTC CASSSTLALVGDEQFF TRBV7-8 . TRBJ2-1 TRBD2
TGTGCCAGCAGTTACTACGGGAACACTGAAGCTTTCTTT CASSYYGNTEAFF TRBV6-5 . TRBJ1-1 .
TGTGCCAGCAGCCCCCGACCGGGACTAGCGGGAGTTCTCTCCTACGAGCAGTACTTC CASSPRPGLAGVLSYEQYF TRBV7-9 . TRBJ2-7 TRBD2
TGTGCCAGTAGTAGCCGTACTCCGGGAGGTAGCTCCTACGAGCAGTACTTC CASSSRTPGGSSYEQYF TRBV19 . TRBJ2-7 TRBD2